Listed here are 4 T cell receptor beta chains from one sample, sequenced in a study of cytotoxic CD8 clonotypes in ibrutinib-treated CLL. Repertoires were generated with immunoSEQ multiplex PCR, while TCRdb's copy carries only in-frame clones and drops some. Of 250,000 to 350,000 clones listed, less than 85% were seen once; the top ten hold about 6%. This specimen consisted of PBMCs, obtained at disease progression, from a patient treated with ibrutinib. These receptors originate from a human donor with chronic lymphocytic leukemia.

The CDR3 region has the DNA TGTGCCAGCAGCTCCCGGGACAGATTGCGGGGCACAGATACGCAGTATTTT. It translates to CASSSRDRLRGTDTQYF. The rearrangement joins TRBV7-9 to TRBJ2-3; TRBD1 matches at 7 bases. The length of the CDR3 is 17 residues. The V gene end was trimmed by 4 bases and the J gene end by 1 base; junction bases not matched to a gene: 11. Germline assignment: CDR1 SEHNR and CDR2 FQNEAQ (reference sequence).

The chain links TRBV9 to TRBJ2-3, with 11 nucleotides matching TRBD2. Germline values: CDR1 SGDLS, CDR2 YYNGEE. The CDR3 spans 17 residues. Trimming at V came to 0 bases and at J to 4 bases, leaving 7 bases not matched to a gene. CDR3 sequence: CASSVAVSGGAADTQYF. The DNA for the CDR3 is TGTGCCAGCAGCGTAGCGGTTAGCGGGGGGGCTGCAGATACGCAGTATTTT.

J is TRBJ2-5 and V is TRBV7-2, with D perhaps matching TRBD1 (5 bases). V gave up 1 base and J gave up 4 bases, with 10 bases separating them. Germline V gene sequence: CDR1 SGHTA, CDR2 FQGNSA. The CDR3 extends over 14 amino acids. CDR3 bases: TGTGCCAGCAGCTTAGGGGCAGGGCCAGAGACCCAGTACTTC. This gives the protein CASSLGAGPETQYF.

J is TRBJ1-2 and V is TRBV5-1; D remains ambiguous. V gave up 4 bases and J gave up 4 bases, with 11 bases separating them. This CDR3 region has 13 residues. Germline V gene sequence: CDR1 SGHRS, CDR2 YFSETQ. For the CDR3, the DNA is TGCGCCAGCAGCCCGACCTTGGGCTATGGCTACACCTTC. This sequence encodes CASSPTLGYGYTF.